This record covers a single T cell receptor beta chain. This clonotype was counted at least ten times. No antigen is known for it. Per-base qualities were not stored, and no clone one base away is much larger. PBMCs were isolated by Ficoll-Paque density gradient centrifugation. The data derive from a study of T-cell memory formation after mild COVID-19 (dated by TCRdb to the early 2020s). Background for the entire study: TCR sequence clusters from the two donors were largely donor specific. Longitudinal TCRalpha and TCRbeta repertoire sequencing tracked T-cell clones expanding and contracting after mild COVID-19 in a couple of donors. Two young, previously healthy adult volunteers made up the cohort, one male and one female. What the authors observed across the whole study: The study included only a couple of mild cases, and larger cohorts that include severe cases with pre-infection samples were judged to be necessary. SARS-CoV-2 specificity was not confirmed for the second-wave clones peaking on day 37. Contracting CD4+ clones were located mainly in the CM and EM memory subsets, whereas CD8+ clones were found to be enriched in EMRA. Clones contracting from day 15 to 85 had balanced CD4/CD8 phenotypes, while a second wave expanding from day 15 to 37 was biased towards CD4+. Some responding clones were found in pre-infection memory, which suggests that pre-existing cross-reactive memory T cells took part in the SARS-CoV-2 response.

V gives up 0 bases and J gives up 4 bases, and the segment between their germline ends measures 9 bases. Its CDR3 holds 13 amino acids, cysteine through phenylalanine. The entry retains the CDR3 DNA only, 39 bases that are in frame from base 1. CDR1 is given as GTSNPN and CDR2 as SVGIG, both from the germline V gene (reference sequence). TCRdb names Illumina NovaSeq 6000 as the instrument used. cDNA libraries for TCRalpha and TCRbeta were prepared by 5'RACE using constant-segment primers, with sample barcodes and unique molecular identifiers added. RNA was extracted from every sample with Trizol reagent. Amplification of the libraries took two PCR steps, and the second step added a second sample barcode plus Illumina TruSeq adapters. Sequencing of the libraries was done on an Illumina NovaSeq, producing 2 x 150 bp paired-end reads. From the authors' description of their analysis: Reads were demultiplexed and collapsed into UMI-guided consensus sequences with migec v1.2.7. Using mixcr v2.1.11, UMI consensuses were aligned to TRA and TRB V and J templates and then assembled into clonotypes. Expanded or contracted clonotypes were those called significant by both edgeR and NoisET, with noise models trained on biological replicates. For edgeR calls, a false discovery rate-adjusted p below 0.01 and a log2 fold-change threshold of 1 were applied. PCA with hierarchical clustering of max-normalized trajectories of the 1000 most abundant clonotypes was used as exploratory dynamics analysis. Each responding clone was given a CD4 or CD8 phenotype based on the CD4+ and CD8+ repertoires, which had been sequenced separately. The public reads were run again by TCRdb, first through fastp at Q25 and then through MiXCR, and only productive beta chains were kept. CDR3 protein sequences are deduplicated, and each keeps its most common genes and DNA. TCRdb assigned the V and J calls; the authors' analysis was not used. The sample profile shows about 130,000 distinct CDR3 sequences; approximately 15% of them were found once. The ten biggest clones cover 4.5% to 5.5% of the sample.

The receptor's source is a man aged 18 to 29 who had mild COVID-19 (a few samples of this study predate the infection). The sample titles of this study are shuffled in the database, so cell type and time point are left out; the donor was told from shared clones. The specimen sequenced was PBMCs or a T cell subset sorted from them (not recorded which). The chain is encoded by TRBV30 joined to TRBJ1-2; the D gene is unclear. The CDR3 reads as follows: CAWSVQASYGYTF. The DNA is as follows: TGTGCCTGGAGTGTACAAGCCTCCTATGGCTACACCTTC.